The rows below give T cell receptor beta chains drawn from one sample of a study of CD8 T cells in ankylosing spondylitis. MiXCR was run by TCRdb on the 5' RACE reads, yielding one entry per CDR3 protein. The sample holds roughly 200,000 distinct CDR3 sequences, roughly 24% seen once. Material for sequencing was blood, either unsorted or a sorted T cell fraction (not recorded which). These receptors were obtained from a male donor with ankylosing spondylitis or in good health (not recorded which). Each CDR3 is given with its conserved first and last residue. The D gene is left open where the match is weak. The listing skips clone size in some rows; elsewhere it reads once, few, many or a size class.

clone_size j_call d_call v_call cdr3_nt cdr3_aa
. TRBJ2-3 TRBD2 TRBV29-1 TGCAGCGCCAGAGCGGGAGCACGCACAGATACGCAGTATTTT CSARAGARTDTQYF
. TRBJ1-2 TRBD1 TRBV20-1 TGCAGTGCGGACTCAGACAGGGGGATGGACTATGGCTACACCTTC CSADSDRGMDYGYTF
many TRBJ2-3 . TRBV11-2 TGTGCCAGCAGCCTCACAGGGAGAGCTAGCACAGATACGCAGTATTTT CASSLTGRASTDTQYF
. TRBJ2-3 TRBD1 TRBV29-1 TGCAGCGCGGACAGGGGGGCAGATACGCAGTATTTT CSADRGADTQYF
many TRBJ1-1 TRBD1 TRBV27 TGTGCCAGCGGGGACAGATTGAACACTGAAGCTTTCTTT CASGDRLNTEAFF
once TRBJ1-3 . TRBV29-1 TGCAGCGTTGAGGCCAGGGGAGGAAACACCATATATTTT CSVEARGGNTIYF
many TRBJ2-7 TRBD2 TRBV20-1 TGCAGTGCCCCTAGCGGGAGCTCCTACGAGCAGTACTTC CSAPSGSSYEQYF
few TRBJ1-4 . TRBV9 TGTGCCAGCAGCCAAATCGGGACGACTAATGAAAAACTGTTTTTT CASSQIGTTNEKLFF
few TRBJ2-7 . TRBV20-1 TGCAGTGCTAACGACAGGATGGGACGCTACGAGCAGTACTTC CSANDRMGRYEQYF
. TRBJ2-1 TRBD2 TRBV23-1 TGCGCCAGCAGTCAATGCTGGGAGGGCGGTCTCTACAATGAGCAGTTCTTC CASSQCWEGGLYNEQFF
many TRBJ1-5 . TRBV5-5 TGTGCCAGCCACACTAACCCTTATAGCAATCAGCCCCAGCATTTT CASHTNPYSNQPQHF
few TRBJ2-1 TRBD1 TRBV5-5 TGTGCCAGCAGCTGGGGACAGGGGATCGCTAATGAGCAGTTCTTC CASSWGQGIANEQFF
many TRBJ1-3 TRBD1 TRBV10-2 TGCGCCAGCAGTGCGGGGACAGGGGTCGCCACCATATATTTT CASSAGTGVATIYF
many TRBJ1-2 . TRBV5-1 TGCGCCAGCAAGGAGCAGGCCGTTGGGATTAACTATGGCTACACCTTC CASKEQAVGINYGYTF
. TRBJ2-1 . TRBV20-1 TGCAGTGCTAGACCCGACAATGAGCAGTTCTTC CSARPDNEQFF
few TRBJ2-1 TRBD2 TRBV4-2 TGTGCCAGCAGCCAAGTGGGGACTAGCGGGAGATATGAGCAGTTCTTC CASSQVGTSGRYEQFF
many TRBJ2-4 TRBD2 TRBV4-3 TGCGCCAGCAGCCCGGGGCTAGCGGGAGCAGCTAACATTCAGTACTTC CASSPGLAGAANIQYF
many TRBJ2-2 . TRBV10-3 TGTGCCATCAGCGACAGACCCAGGGAGCTGTTTTTT CAISDRPRELFF
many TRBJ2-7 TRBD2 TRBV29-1 TGCAGCTGTCCCCGACTAGCGGGCAAGATCTACGAGCAGTACTTC CSCPRLAGKIYEQYF
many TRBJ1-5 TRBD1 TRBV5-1 TGCGCCAGCAGCGGGGACAGGGGTCAGCCCCAGCATTTT CASSGDRGQPQHF
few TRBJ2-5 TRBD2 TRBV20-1 TGCAGTGCCCCCGGGGCGGGAGTCCAGACCCAGTACTTC CSAPGAGVQTQYF
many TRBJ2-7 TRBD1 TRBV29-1 TGCAGCGTTGTGGGACAGGGGGCCTACGAGCAGTACTTC CSVVGQGAYEQYF
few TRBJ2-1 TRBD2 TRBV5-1 TGCGCCAGCAGCTTGGCGAGCGGGAGCTCCTACAATGAGCAGTTCTTC CASSLASGSSYNEQFF
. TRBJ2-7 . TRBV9 TGTGCCAGCAGCGTAGCCGCAACAGGCTCCTACGAGCAGTACTTC CASSVAATGSYEQYF
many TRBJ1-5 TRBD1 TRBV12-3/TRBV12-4 TGTGCCAGCACCACTACAGGGGGTGGTCAGCCCCAGCATTTT CASTTTGGGQPQHF
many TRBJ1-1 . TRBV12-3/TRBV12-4 TGTGCCAGCAGTTTCCGGGGGTCTGAAGCTTTCTTT CASSFRGSEAFF
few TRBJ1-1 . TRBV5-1 TGCGCCAGCAGCTTGATGGTCACTGGTAACAGGAACACTGAAGCTTTCTTT CASSLMVTGNRNTEAFF
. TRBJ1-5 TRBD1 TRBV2 TGTGCCAGCAGCCTGGGACAGGGGAACGGCAATCAGCCCCAGCATTTT CASSLGQGNGNQPQHF
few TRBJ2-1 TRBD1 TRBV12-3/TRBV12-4 TGTGCCAGCAGTGCTATCGGGACAGGACTATACAATGAGCAGTTCTTC CASSAIGTGLYNEQFF
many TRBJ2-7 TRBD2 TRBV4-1 TGCGCCAGCAGCCAAGGGTTTGGGACTATGGGCTCCTACGAGCAGTACTTC CASSQGFGTMGSYEQYF
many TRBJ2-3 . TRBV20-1 TGCAGTGCTAGCGCTACAGATACGCAGTATTTT CSASATDTQYF
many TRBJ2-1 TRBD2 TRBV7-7 TGTGCTAGCAGCACCAGCCCAATAGCGGGAGAGGGTGAGCAGTTCTTC CASSTSPIAGEGEQFF
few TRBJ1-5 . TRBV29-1 TGCAGCGTTGCGTTGGGGGGCAGGGGCAATCAGCCCCAGCATTTT CSVALGGRGNQPQHF
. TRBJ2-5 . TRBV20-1 TGCAGTGCTATTCTACAAGAGACCCAGTACTTC CSAILQETQYF
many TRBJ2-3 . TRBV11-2 TGTGCCAGCAGGTCCCGACCGCTCCTATTTCTTAGCACAGATACGCAGTATTTT CASRSRPLLFLSTDTQYF
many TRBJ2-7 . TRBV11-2 TGTGCCAGCAGCTTTCAATCCGGCGGCTTGCAGTACTTC CASSFQSGGLQYF
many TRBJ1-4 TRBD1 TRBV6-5 TGTGCCAGCAGTTACGGGACAGGGTTCGGTGAAAAACTGTTTTTT CASSYGTGFGEKLFF
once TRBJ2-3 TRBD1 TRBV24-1 TGTGCCACCAGTGAGCGGACAGGGAGTGCAGATACGCAGTATTTT CATSERTGSADTQYF
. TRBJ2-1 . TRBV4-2 TGTGCCAGCAGCTTAAGTCGGATGAGGGAGCAGTTCTTC CASSLSRMREQFF
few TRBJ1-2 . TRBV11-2 TGTGCCAGCAGCTTCACCGGGGGGGCTAACTATGGCTACACCTTC CASSFTGGANYGYTF
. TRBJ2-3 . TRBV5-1 TGCGCCAGCAGCTTGGCCCGTGACTCGGATACGCAGTATTTT CASSLARDSDTQYF
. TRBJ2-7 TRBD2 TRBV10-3 TGTGCCATCAGTGAGTCTGGACTAGCGAACTCCTACGAGCAGTACTTC CAISESGLANSYEQYF
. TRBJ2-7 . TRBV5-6 TGTGCCAGCAGCTTGGGATGGGGGGATCGATACGAGCAGTACTTC CASSLGWGDRYEQYF